This TCR beta chain was recorded in a study of T cell clonotyping in hematopoietic cell transplantation. The protocol was immunoSEQ multiplex PCR, while the TCRdb copy is restricted to in-frame clones and leaves out a portion. This table holds 10,000 to 15,000 clones, over 75% found once. CDR3 length equals 14 residues. V lost 0 bases and J 7 bases, leaving 10 bases between the germline ends. CDR1 GTSNPN and CDR2 SVGIG come from the germline V gene (reference sequence). In the case of this clone: Antigen: not known.

Study outcomes and limitations: After transplant, recipient diversity fell while pathologically expanded clonotypes grew through day 180. No sorting was done, leaving CD4 and CD8 contributions mixed. At the given depth, recipient repertoires were over 97% de novo clonotypes. Broader posttransplant TCR repertoire diversity was predicted by graft donor and pretransplant recipient Inverse Simpson Index values.

The sample comprised peripheral blood mononuclear cells. This rearrangement joins TRBV30 to TRBJ1-6; perhaps TRBD1 as D (6 bases). The receptor was derived from a man younger than 40 in good health. Some clones in this sample may be carry-over from other donors' samples. The CDR3 reads CAWSVQGVNSPLHF. The CDR3 bases are TGTGCCTGGAGTGTACAGGGTGTCAATTCACCCCTCCACTTT.